This TCR beta chain appears in the sequencing data of a study of blood T cell repertoires in COVID-19. Sequencing was performed with immunoSEQ multiplex PCR; in TCRdb, only in-frame clones are kept and a portion is missing. The sample holds about half a million clones; 89% are singletons and the top ten take 0.8% to 0.9%. Sequencing was done on a sample of peripheral blood. This TCR derives from a man between 18 and 29 years old with COVID-19, enrolled during active disease.

This chain's CDR3 is CASSDPTGKNSYNSPLHF. Here the CDR3 DNA reads TGTGCCAGCAGCGACCCGACAGGGAAGAATTCCTATAATTCACCCCTCCACTTT. The J gene is TRBJ1-6, the V gene TRBV9, with TRBD1 matching 7 bases. V was clipped by 3 bases and J by 1 base; unmatched bases: 10. Germline CDR1 SGDLS, CDR2 YYNGEE. The CDR3 contains 18 residues.